Below, one T cell receptor beta chain is given with its context. Its antigen is still unknown. This record belongs to a study of cytomegalovirus exposure and HLA in healthy donors. Points from the study as a whole: Later on, an analysis tied 15,000 to 20,000 TCR beta sequences to HLA alleles at 0.05 false discovery rate. TCR beta V- and J-gene trimming, according to a later analysis, was linked to a missense DCLRE1C variant. TCR beta sequences reportedly predicted most subjects' HLA-A and HLA-B alleles accurately.

Samples came from healthy bone marrow donors. The PCR employed 60 Vbeta primers together with 13 Jbeta primers. The data were produced by immunoSEQ multiplex PCR, yet TCRdb's version contains in-frame clones alone and is incomplete. The sample has around 230,000 clones, around 76% seen once. The CDR3 extends over 14 amino acids. Germline CDR1 reads MNHEY; CDR2 reads SVGAGI. Deletions cut 2 bases from V and 6 bases from J, with 13 bases between. Sequencing was carried out using PBMCs. The receptor was derived from a man aged 40-55 years in good health and CMV-seropositive. J is TRBJ1-2 and V is TRBV6-5; maybe TRBD1 (6 bases). The chain's CDR3 is CASSYLTGKHGYTF. CDR3 nucleotide sequence: TGTGCCAGCAGTTACCTCACAGGGAAACATGGCTACACCTTC.